The present entry profiles one TCR beta chain with its context. Antigen: not known. This sample is drawn from a study of PD-1 blockade in classical Hodgkin lymphoma. After autologous stem cell transplantation all patients relapsed, and prior brentuximab vedotin exposure differed between cohorts. Method: immunoSEQ multiplex PCR; TCRdb's copy keeps in-frame clones and lacks some. The sample includes 50,000 or so clones, 73% of them seen just once. Study-level results: CD4+ TCR diversity rose significantly by C4D1, and CD8+ TCR diversity did not. Complete responders possessed baseline diversity comparable to newly diagnosed patients.

Trimming took 8 bases from V and 5 from J; bases not matched to a gene: 4. The CDR3 has 13 amino acids. Germline V gene sequence: CDR1 MNHNS, CDR2 SASEGT. Source: peripheral blood mononuclear cells (PBMCs), taken before the second cycle of nivolumab. V usage is TRBV6-1 and J usage is TRBJ2-1; the match to TRBD1 covers 9 bases. The TCR sequence derives from a human donor with classical Hodgkin lymphoma. In DNA form, the CDR3 reads TGTGCCAGCTCGGACAGGGGCGACAATGAGCAGTTCTTC. Amino acids: CASSDRGDNEQFF.